This TCR beta chain was identified during a study of blood T cell repertoires in COVID-19. Trimming shortened V by 1 base and J by 8 bases, and 8 bases separated the two germline ends. This CDR3 comprises 12 residues. Measured with immunoSEQ multiplex PCR; TCRdb has only the in-frame clones, and not every one. The sample comprises about 120,000 clones, about 79% of which are singletons, and 2.3% rests with the top ten. The receptor comes from a man aged 70-80 years with acute or convalescent COVID-19. The sample comprised peripheral blood. V gene TRBV12-3 or TRBV12-4 combines with J gene TRBJ1-2; D not resolved. The CDR3 protein is CASSLGSEGYTF. DNA for the CDR3: TGTGCCAGCAGTTTAGGATCCGAGGGCTACACCTTC.